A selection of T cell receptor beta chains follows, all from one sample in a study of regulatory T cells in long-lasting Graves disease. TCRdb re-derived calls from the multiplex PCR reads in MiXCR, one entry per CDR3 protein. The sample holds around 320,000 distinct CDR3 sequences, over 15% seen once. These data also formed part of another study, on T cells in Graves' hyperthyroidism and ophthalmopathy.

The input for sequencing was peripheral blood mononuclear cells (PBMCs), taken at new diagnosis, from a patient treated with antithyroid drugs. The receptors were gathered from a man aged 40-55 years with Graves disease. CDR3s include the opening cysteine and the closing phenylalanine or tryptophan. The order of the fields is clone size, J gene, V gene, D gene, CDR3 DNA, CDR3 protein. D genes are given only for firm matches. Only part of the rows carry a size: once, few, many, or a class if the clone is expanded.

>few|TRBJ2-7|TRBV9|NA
TGTGCCAGCAGCGTAGGCATTGGCTACGAGCAGTACTTC
CASSVGIGYEQYF
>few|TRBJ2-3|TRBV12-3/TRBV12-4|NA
TGTGCCAGCACCCGAACGGCACCGGAGCAGTATTTT
CASTRTAPEQYF
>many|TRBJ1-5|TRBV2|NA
TGTGCCAGCAGTGGTGCACGGGTAAATCAGCCCCAGCATTTT
CASSGARVNQPQHF
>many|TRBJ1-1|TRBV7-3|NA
TGTGCCAGCAGCTTAACCGGGCAGGGGAGTGAAGCTTTCTTT
CASSLTGQGSEAFF
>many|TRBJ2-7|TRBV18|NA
TGTGCCAGCTCACCCGGCGCGGCAGTGGACTACGAGCAGTACTTC
CASSPGAAVDYEQYF
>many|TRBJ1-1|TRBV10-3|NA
TGTGCCATCAGGGGGTACGAAACTGAAGCTTTCTTT
CAIRGYETEAFF
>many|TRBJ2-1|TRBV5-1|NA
TGCGCCAGCAGCTTGATAGGCCAGTACAATGAGCAGTTCTTC
CASSLIGQYNEQFF
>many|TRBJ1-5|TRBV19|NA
TGTGCCAGTAGTATACATGGGGTGAGCAATCAGCCCCAGCATTTT
CASSIHGVSNQPQHF
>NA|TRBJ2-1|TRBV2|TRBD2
TGTGCCAGCAGTGATCGGAGTAGCGGGGGGGCCAGTCAGTTCTTC
CASSDRSSGGASQFF
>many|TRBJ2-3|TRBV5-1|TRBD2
TGTGCCAGCAGCCGCGGGGGGGCCGGCGATACGCAGTATTTT
CASSRGGAGDTQYF
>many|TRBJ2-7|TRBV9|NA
TGTGCCAGCAGCGTAGGGGTAGGCTTAGTCTCCTACGAGCAGTACTTC
CASSVGVGLVSYEQYF
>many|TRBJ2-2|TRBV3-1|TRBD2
TGTGCCAGCAGCCGGACTAGCGGGGCGAACACCGGGGAGCTGTTTTTT
CASSRTSGANTGELFF
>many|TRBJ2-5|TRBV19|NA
TGTGCCAGTAGTGACCTAAGGGGGGTCGAAGGGATTCGGCGGACCCAGTACTTC
CASSDLRGVEGIRRTQYF
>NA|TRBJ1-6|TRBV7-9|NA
TGTGCCAGCAGCTTTTTTGTGGGGGGAAGAGGTTCACCCCCCCACTTT
CASSFFVGGRGSPPHF
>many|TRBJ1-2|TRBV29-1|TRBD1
TGCAGCGTTGAAGATAAGCTCCCCACCCCGGACAGGGCTCTGTATGGCTACACCTTC
CSVEDKLPTPDRALYGYTF
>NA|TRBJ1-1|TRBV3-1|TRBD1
TGTGCCAGCAGCGAACAGGGGAGGAACACTGAAGCTTTCTTT
CASSEQGRNTEAFF
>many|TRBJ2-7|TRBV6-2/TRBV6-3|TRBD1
TGTGCCAGCAGTAAAACAGGGGTTGACTACGAGCAGTACTTC
CASSKTGVDYEQYF
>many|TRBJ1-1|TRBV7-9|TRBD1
TGTGCCAGCAGCCGCGGACAGGGCGCAAACACTGAAGCTTTCTTT
CASSRGQGANTEAFF
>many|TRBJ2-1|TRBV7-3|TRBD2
TGTGCCAGCAGCAGACTAGCGGGGGGTAGCGATGAGCAGTTCTTC
CASSRLAGGSDEQFF
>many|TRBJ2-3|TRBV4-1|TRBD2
TGCGCCAGCAGCCAGGGACTAGCGGGTCTCACAGATACGCAGTATTTT
CASSQGLAGLTDTQYF
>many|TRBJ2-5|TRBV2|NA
TGTGCCAGCAGTCAGTCCGCGGAGACCCAGTACTTC
CASSQSAETQYF
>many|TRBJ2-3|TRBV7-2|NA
TGTGCCAGCAGCTTGACGCAGGGGTACACAGATACGCAGTATTTT
CASSLTQGYTDTQYF
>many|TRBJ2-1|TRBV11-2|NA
TGTGCCAGCAGCTCTCTTTTTGAGCAGTTCTTC
CASSSLFEQFF
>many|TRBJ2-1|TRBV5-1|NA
TGCGCCAGCAGGTTAGCGGAGTACAATGAGCAGTTCTTC
CASRLAEYNEQFF
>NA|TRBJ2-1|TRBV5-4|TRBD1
TGTGCCAGCAGCTCGTTCTACGACAGGGTCAAAGAGCAGTTCTTC
CASSSFYDRVKEQFF
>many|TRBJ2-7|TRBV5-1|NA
TGCGCCAGCAGCTTGACAGGGTTTGCCTACGAGCAGTACTTC
CASSLTGFAYEQYF
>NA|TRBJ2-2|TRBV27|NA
TGTGCCAGCAGTTTATCTCCGACAGAAGATGCTACCGGGGAGCTGTTTTTT
CASSLSPTEDATGELFF
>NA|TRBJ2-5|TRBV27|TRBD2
TGTGCCAGCAGTTCCCTCCGGACTAGCGGGGTAAAAGAGACCCAGTACTTC
CASSSLRTSGVKETQYF
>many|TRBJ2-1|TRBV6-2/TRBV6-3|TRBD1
TGTGCCAGCAGTTCCGGGACAGGGGTATACAATGAGCAGTTCTTC
CASSSGTGVYNEQFF
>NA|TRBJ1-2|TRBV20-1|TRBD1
TGCAGTGCTGGGGGACAGGGGGCGCATGGCTATGGCTACACCTTC
CSAGGQGAHGYGYTF
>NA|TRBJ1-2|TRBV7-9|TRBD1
TGTGCCAGCAGCCGGGACAGTAGCAAGGGCTACACCTTC
CASSRDSSKGYTF
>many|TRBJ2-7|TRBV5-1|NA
TGCGCCAGCAGCAAAACCTTCTACGAGCAGTACTTC
CASSKTFYEQYF
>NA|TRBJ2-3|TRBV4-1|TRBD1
TGCGCCAGCAGCCAAGAAACCCGCGGGACAGGGAACACAGATACGCAGTATTTT
CASSQETRGTGNTDTQYF
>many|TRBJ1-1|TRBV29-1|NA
TGCAGCGTTGACTGGTCTCGGACTGAAGCTTTCTTT
CSVDWSRTEAFF
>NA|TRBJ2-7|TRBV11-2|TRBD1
TGTGCCAGCAGTTCCGGGACAGGGCTAATTTACGAGCAGTACTTC
CASSSGTGLIYEQYF
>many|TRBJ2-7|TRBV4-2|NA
TGTGCCAGCAGCCAAGAACCCAACGGCTACGAGCAGTACTTC
CASSQEPNGYEQYF